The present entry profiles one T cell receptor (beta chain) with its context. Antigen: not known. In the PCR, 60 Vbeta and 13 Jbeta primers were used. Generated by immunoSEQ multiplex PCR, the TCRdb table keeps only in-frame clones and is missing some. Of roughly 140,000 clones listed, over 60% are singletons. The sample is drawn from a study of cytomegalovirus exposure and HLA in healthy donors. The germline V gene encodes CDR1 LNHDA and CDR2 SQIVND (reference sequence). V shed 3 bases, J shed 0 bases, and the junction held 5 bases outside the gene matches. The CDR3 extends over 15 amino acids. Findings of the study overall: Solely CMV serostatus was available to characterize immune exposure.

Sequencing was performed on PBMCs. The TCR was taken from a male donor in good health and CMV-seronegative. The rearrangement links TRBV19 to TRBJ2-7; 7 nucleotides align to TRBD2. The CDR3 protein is CASSMGLAASYEQYF. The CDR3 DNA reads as TGTGCCAGTAGTATGGGTCTAGCGGCCTCCTACGAGCAGTACTTC.